This entry concerns a single T cell receptor beta chain. Its target is not known. Germline loops: CDR1 SGHDN, CDR2 FVKESK. The germline V and J ends were trimmed by 1 base and 4 bases, with 15 bases remaining between them. The CDR3 is 16 amino acids. This entry belongs to a study of shared clonotypes between healthy human individuals. Study details: Each donor's CD8 memory used one plate, CD8 naive two, each CD4 subset three. Findings and limits, study-wide: In general, naive subsets displayed greater estimated richness than memory subsets did.

An even split of each subset's genomic DNA across several immunoSEQ plates was performed. Clones were sequenced by immunoSEQ multiplex PCR, and TCRdb holds only the in-frame ones, with some missing. This table holds a few million clones, about 92% found once. The specimen was naive CD4+ T cells from PBMCs. Subset defined: CD45RA+ positively selected. This clonotype was obtained from a man between 18 and 29 years old in good health. Some clones in this sample may be carry-over from other donors' samples. The rearrangement uses TRBV14 and TRBJ2-3; D unresolved. This CDR3 is CASSQGIPGRPDTQYF. The CDR3 nucleotides are TGTGCCAGCAGCCAAGGGATCCCGGGCCGCCCAGATACGCAGTATTTT.